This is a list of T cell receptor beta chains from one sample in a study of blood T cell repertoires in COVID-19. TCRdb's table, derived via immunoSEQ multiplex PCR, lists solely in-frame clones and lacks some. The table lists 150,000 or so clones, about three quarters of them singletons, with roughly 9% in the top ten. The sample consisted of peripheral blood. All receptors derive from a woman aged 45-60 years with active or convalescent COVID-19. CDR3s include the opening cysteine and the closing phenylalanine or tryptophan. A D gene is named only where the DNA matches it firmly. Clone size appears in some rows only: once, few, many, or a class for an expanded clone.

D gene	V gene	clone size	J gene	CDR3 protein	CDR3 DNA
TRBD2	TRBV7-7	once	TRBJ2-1	CASSLGVAGEGDEQFF	TGTGCCAGCAGTCTGGGGGTAGCGGGAGAGGGAGATGAGCAGTTCTTC
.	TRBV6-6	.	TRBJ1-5	CASRTTTGGDQPQHF	TGTGCCAGCAGAACTACGACCGGCGGCGATCAGCCCCAGCATTTT
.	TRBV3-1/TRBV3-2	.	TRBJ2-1	CASSQDHQYNEQFF	TGTGCCAGCAGCCAAGACCATCAGTACAATGAGCAGTTCTTC
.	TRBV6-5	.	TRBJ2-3	CASSRGGTSTDTQYF	TGTGCCAGCAGCCGCGGAGGGACTAGCACAGATACGCAGTATTTT
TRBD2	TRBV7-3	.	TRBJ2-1	CASSLDGGSYNEQFF	TGTGCCAGCAGCTTAGACGGGGGGTCCTACAATGAGCAGTTCTTC
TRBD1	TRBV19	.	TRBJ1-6	CASRSQGAAFSPLHF	TGTGCCAGTAGATCACAGGGGGCCGCCTTTTCACCCCTCCACTTT
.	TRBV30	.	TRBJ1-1	CAWSPQGNTEAFF	TGTGCCTGGAGCCCCCAGGGTAACACTGAAGCTTTCTTT
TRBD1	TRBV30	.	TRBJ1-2	CAASAGGYGYTF	TGTGCTGCTTCGGCAGGGGGCTATGGCTACACCTTC
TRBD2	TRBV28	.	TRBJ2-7	CASRPQLAITYEQYF	TGTGCCAGCAGGCCCCAACTAGCGATTACCTACGAGCAGTACTTC
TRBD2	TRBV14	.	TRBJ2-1	CASSPTTSGAPWKFF	TGTGCCAGCAGCCCTACGACTAGCGGGGCCCCCTGGAAGTTCTTC